This T cell receptor (beta chain) was profiled in a study of T cell clones after liver transplantation. This clone was counted a single time. This table comes from immunoSEQ multiplex PCR, and its TCRdb copy is limited to in-frame clones, with some not included. This repertoire shows under 55,000 clones, roughly nine tenths found once; its top ten account for roughly an eighth. The TCR comes from a human patient who received a liver transplant. Some T cells could come from the graft donor. Here the sequenced sample was CD8+ T cells from blood, taken 12 months after liver transplant.

Here the CDR3 reads CASSQGVGVGDGYTF. CDR3 bases: TGCGCCAGCAGCCAAGGGGTCGGGGTAGGGGATGGCTACACCTTC. This chain connects TRBV4-3 to TRBJ1-2; D is possibly TRBD1 (5 bases). The germline V gene has CDR1 LGHNA and CDR2 YSLEER. This CDR3 is built from 15 residues. V was cut by 1 base and J by 6 bases, with 15 bases left in between.